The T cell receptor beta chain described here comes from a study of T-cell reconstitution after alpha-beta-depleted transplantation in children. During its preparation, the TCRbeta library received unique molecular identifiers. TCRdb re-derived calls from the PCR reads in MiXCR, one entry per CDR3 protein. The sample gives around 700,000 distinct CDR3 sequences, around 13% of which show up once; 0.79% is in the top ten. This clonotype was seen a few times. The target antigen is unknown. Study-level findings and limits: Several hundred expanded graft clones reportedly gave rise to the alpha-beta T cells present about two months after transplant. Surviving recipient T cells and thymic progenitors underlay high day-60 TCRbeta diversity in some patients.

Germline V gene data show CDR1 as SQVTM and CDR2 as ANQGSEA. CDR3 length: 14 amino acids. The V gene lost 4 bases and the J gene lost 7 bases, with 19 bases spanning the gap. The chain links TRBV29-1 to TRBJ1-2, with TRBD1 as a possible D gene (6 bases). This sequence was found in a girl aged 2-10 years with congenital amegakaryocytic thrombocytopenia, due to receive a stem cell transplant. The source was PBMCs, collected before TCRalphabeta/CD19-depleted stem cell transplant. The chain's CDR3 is CSVGLSGDAGGYTF. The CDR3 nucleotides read TGCAGCGTTGGGCTATCAGGGGACGCAGGTGGCTACACCTTC.